This TCR beta chain appears in the sequencing data of a study of T cells in Graves' hyperthyroidism and ophthalmopathy. Study-wide results and caveats: Blood samples included most of the expanded thyroid clonotypes exceeding 0.001.

RNA transcripts yielded amplified TCR beta CDR3 regions. The primer set for the first-round RT-PCR of the TCR CDR3 was HTBI. TCRdb processed the multiplex PCR reads anew with MiXCR; each CDR3 protein has one entry. This sample has approximately 700,000 distinct CDR3 sequences, with around 17% found just once. As regards this clonotype: Antigen: not known.

Stable disease denoted Graves' hyperthyroidism without ophthalmopathy progression within 18 months. A patient was excluded if there was uncontrolled infection, other autoimmune disease, pregnancy or lactation. Out of roughly 10 ml of fresh peripheral blood came the PBMCs. Trimming left V 8 bases short and J 3 bases short, with 14 bases between. Germline CDR1 reads SGHNT; CDR2 reads YENEEA. The CDR3 covers 13 residues. Sequencing input: blood. This clonotype originated in a man between 18 and 29 years old with Graves' hyperthyroidism. The rearrangement joins TRBV11-3 to TRBJ2-7, with a possible D match to TRBD2 (6 bases). CDR3 DNA sequence: TGTGCCAGCCAAAGGAGGGGAATCTACGAGCAGTACTTC. Amino acid sequence: CASQRRGIYEQYF.